The clone carrying this T cell receptor beta chain has only a few counts. These data are taken from a study of response to subunit inactivated influenza vaccine. TCRdb re-called the RT-PCR reads through MiXCR, storing one row per CDR3 protein. Among hundreds of thousands of distinct CDR3 sequences, approximately 10% were seen once, and the ten largest hold approximately 10%. V lost 4 bases, J lost 3 bases, and 10 bases stayed unmatched. There are 19 residues in the CDR3. CDR1 and CDR2 from the germline V gene are MNHEY and SVGAGI. The same sample was also studied in work on T cells expressing NK-cell markers. That source adds: A 5'RACE template switching approach incorporating UMIs was used to make TCR beta cDNA. The study sequenced eight donors, seven HCMV-seropositive and one seronegative. An anti-gamma-delta TCR antibody was added in several experiments. It restricted sorting to alpha-beta TCR-expressing T cells. These clonotypes also led the CD3+CD56-NKG2C+ fraction in a handful of donors. Clarity on HCMV specificity was lacking for the expanded NKG2C+ T cell clones.

This TCR was sampled from a man aged 45-65 years who received an inactivated influenza vaccine. This specimen was PBMCs from blood, taken on the day of vaccination. The chain has TRBV6-5 and TRBJ2-6, with 12 bases lining up with TRBD2. The CDR3: CASSSILAGGPRGANVLTF. The CDR3 DNA sequence: TGTGCCAGCAGTTCAATTCTAGCGGGAGGGCCGCGTGGGGCCAACGTCCTGACTTTC.